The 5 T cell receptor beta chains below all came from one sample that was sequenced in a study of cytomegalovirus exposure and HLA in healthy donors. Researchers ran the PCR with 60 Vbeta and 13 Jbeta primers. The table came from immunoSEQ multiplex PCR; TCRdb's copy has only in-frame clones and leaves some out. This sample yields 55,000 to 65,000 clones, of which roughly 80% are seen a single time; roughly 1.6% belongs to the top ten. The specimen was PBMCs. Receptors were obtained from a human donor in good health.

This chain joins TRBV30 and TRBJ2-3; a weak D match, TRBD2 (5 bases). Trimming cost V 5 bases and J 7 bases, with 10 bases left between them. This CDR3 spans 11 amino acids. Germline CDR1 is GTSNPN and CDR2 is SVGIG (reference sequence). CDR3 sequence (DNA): TGTGCCTGGGGAGGTGGGAATACGCAGTATTTT. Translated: CAWGGGNTQYF.

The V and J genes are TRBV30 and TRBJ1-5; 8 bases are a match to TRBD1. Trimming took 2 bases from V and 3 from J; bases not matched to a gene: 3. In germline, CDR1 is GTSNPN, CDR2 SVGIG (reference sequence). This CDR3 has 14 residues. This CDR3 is CAWSRDRYNQPQHF. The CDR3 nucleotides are TGTGCCTGGAGTCGGGACAGGTACAATCAGCCCCAGCATTTT.

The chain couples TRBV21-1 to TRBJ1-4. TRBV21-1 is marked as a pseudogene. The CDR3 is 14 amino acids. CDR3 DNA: TGTGCCAGCAGCAGGCGGGACCTCCAAGAAAAACTGTTTTTT. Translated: CASSRRDLQEKLFF.

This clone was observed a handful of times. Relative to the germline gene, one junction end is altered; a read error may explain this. CDR3 DNA sequence: TGTGCCAGCAGGCAAGATCCAGGGGACCCCCTATATTTT. Translating gives CASRQDPGDPLYF. The chain is built from TRBV4-2 and TRBJ1-3; a weak D match, TRBD1 (6 bases). The CDR3 length is 13 residues. Germline loops: CDR1 LGHNA, CDR2 YNFKEQ.

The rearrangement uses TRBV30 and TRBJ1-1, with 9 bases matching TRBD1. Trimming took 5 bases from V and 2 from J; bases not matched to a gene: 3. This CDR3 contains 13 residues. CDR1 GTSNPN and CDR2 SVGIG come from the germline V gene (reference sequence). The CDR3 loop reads CAWDRGTNTEAFF. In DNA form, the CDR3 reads TGTGCCTGGGACAGGGGGACCAACACTGAAGCTTTCTTT. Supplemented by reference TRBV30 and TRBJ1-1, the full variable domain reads SQTIHQWPATLVQPVGSPLSLECTVEGTSNPNLYWYRQAAGRGLQLLFYSVGIGQISSEVPQNLSASRPQDRQFILSSKKLLLSDSGFYLCAWDRGTNTEAFFGQGTRLTVV.